This TCR beta chain comes out of a study of cytomegalovirus exposure and HLA in healthy donors. Sequencing was performed with immunoSEQ multiplex PCR; in TCRdb, only in-frame clones are kept and a portion is missing. The table shows 110,000 or so clones, with about 85% occurring only once. The germline V gene encodes CDR1 LNHDA and CDR2 SQIVND (reference sequence). V was cut by 4 bases and J by 1 base, with 4 bases left in between. The CDR3 sequence is 12 residues long. The table lists this clone with a count of one. Other nucleotide sequences from this sample produce the same CDR3. Material: PBMCs. This TCR was recovered from a woman younger than 30 in good health and CMV-seropositive. J is TRBJ1-1 and V is TRBV19; D is unclear. CDR3 DNA sequence: TGTGCCAGTAGTACAGGGAACACTGAAGCTTTCTTT. Its protein product is CASSTGNTEAFF.